Listed below are T cell receptor beta chains from one sample, sequenced in a study of CD8 T cells in Susac syndrome. TCRdb used MiXCR to reprocess the immunoSEQ multiplex PCR reads, holding one entry per CDR3 protein. The repertoire consists of 100,000 to 150,000 distinct CDR3 sequences, with around 95% occurring once and the leading ten covering 0.21%. Material: CD8+ T cells from PBMCs. The receptors here all came from a human donor with Susac syndrome. Both conserved end residues are part of each CDR3. The D gene is left open where the match is weak. Not all rows give a size; the values are once, few, many and, for expanded clones, a class.

abundance	d_gene	v_gene	j_gene	CDR3aa	CDR3nt
.	.	TRBV9	TRBJ2-7	CASSPGPASYEQYF	TGTGCCAGCAGCCCCGGACCTGCGTCCTACGAGCAGTACTTC
.	TRBD2	TRBV28	TRBJ2-3	CASSLGSSGDTDTQYF	TGTGCCAGCAGTTTAGGGTCTAGCGGTGACACAGATACGCAGTATTTT
.	.	TRBV7-9	TRBJ1-2	CASSFYRESGYTF	TGTGCCAGCAGCTTTTACAGGGAAAGTGGCTACACCTTC
.	.	TRBV5-4	TRBJ1-1	CASSTPDSGNIEAFF	TGTGCCAGCAGCACCCCGGACAGTGGGAACATTGAAGCTTTCTTT
.	TRBD1	TRBV20-1	TRBJ2-1	CSAPWDRASEQFF	TGCAGTGCTCCGTGGGACAGGGCAAGTGAGCAGTTCTTC
.	.	TRBV4-3	TRBJ2-7	CASSQDLGGPHEQYF	TGCGCCAGCAGCCAAGATCTTGGCGGGCCCCACGAGCAGTACTTC
.	.	TRBV9	TRBJ2-6	CASSESSGANVLTF	TGTGCCAGCAGCGAGAGCTCTGGGGCCAACGTCCTGACTTTC
.	TRBD1	TRBV12-3/TRBV12-4	TRBJ1-5	CASSEGQASNQPQHF	TGTGCCAGCAGTGAGGGACAGGCTTCGAATCAGCCCCAGCATTTT
.	.	TRBV6-2/TRBV6-3	TRBJ2-4	CASSYKPGRSNIQYF	TGTGCCAGCAGTTACAAGCCAGGGAGGTCAAACATTCAGTACTTC
once	.	TRBV15	TRBJ2-7	CATSRGGRDGISYEQYF	TGTGCCACCAGCAGGGGTGGCAGGGACGGGATCTCCTACGAGCAGTACTTC
.	.	TRBV14	TRBJ2-2	CASSQDRTLTPWNTGELFF	TGTGCCAGCAGCCAAGATCGGACACTCACCCCTTGGAACACCGGGGAGCTGTTTTTT
few	.	TRBV9	TRBJ1-2	CASSVGGGDYGYTF	TGTGCCAGCAGCGTAGGTGGGGGTGACTATGGCTACACCTTC
.	TRBD2	TRBV30	TRBJ2-3	CAWSVVGKTSGPDTQYF	TGTGCCTGGAGTGTCGTGGGGAAGACTAGCGGTCCAGATACGCAGTATTTT
.	.	TRBV20-1	TRBJ2-2	CSARDLGSGELFF	TGCAGTGCTAGAGATCTTGGGTCCGGGGAGCTGTTTTTT
.	.	TRBV28	TRBJ2-7	CASSPNGDGNYEQYF	TGTGCCAGCAGTCCCAACGGGGACGGAAACTACGAGCAGTACTTC
.	TRBD2	TRBV9	TRBJ2-4	CASSQSGGANIQYF	TGTGCCAGCAGCCAAAGCGGGGGGGCAAACATTCAGTACTTC
.	.	TRBV20-1	TRBJ2-1	CSASGSYNEQFF	TGCAGTGCTAGCGGTTCCTACAATGAGCAGTTCTTC
.	.	TRBV3-1	TRBJ2-7	CASSPASAAYEQYF	TGTGCCAGCAGCCCCGCGTCGGCGGCCTACGAGCAGTACTTC
.	.	TRBV25-1	TRBJ1-1	CASSWGAEAFF	TGTGCCAGCAGTTGGGGGGCTGAAGCTTTCTTT
.	TRBD2	TRBV29-1	TRBJ2-1	CSVVERELEQFF	TGCAGCGTTGTGGAGCGGGAGCTTGAGCAGTTCTTC
.	TRBD1	TRBV5-1	TRBJ2-2	CASSLDREAAGELFF	TGCGCCAGCAGCCTGGACAGGGAGGCCGCCGGGGAGCTGTTTTTT
.	TRBD2	TRBV10-3	TRBJ2-3	CAISEGLAGTHTDTQYF	TGTGCCATCAGTGAGGGACTAGCGGGGACCCACACAGATACGCAGTATTTT
.	TRBD1	TRBV6-1	TRBJ2-5	CASSDRTGEETQYF	TGTGCCAGCAGTGACCGGACAGGGGAAGAGACCCAGTACTTC
.	TRBD2	TRBV5-1	TRBJ2-1	CASSPLADAYNEQFF	TGCGCCAGCAGCCCTCTAGCGGATGCCTACAATGAGCAGTTCTTC
.	.	TRBV4-3	TRBJ2-2	CASSQAADTGELFF	TGCGCCAGCAGCCAAGCAGCAGACACCGGGGAGCTGTTTTTT
.	.	TRBV7-9	TRBJ2-1	CASSLRAEQFF	TGTGCCAGCAGCTTAAGGGCTGAGCAGTTCTTC
.	TRBD2	TRBV5-4	TRBJ2-3	CASSLREAPGPTDTQYF	TGTGCCAGCTCACTGCGGGAGGCCCCGGGTCCCACAGATACGCAGTATTTT
.	TRBD2	TRBV6-2/TRBV6-3	TRBJ2-7	CASGVGGATDEQYF	TGTGCCAGTGGGGTGGGAGGGGCGACGGACGAGCAGTACTTC
.	.	TRBV7-9	TRBJ2-1	CASSLRDSINNEQFF	TGTGCCAGCAGCCTTCGGGACTCGATTAACAATGAGCAGTTCTTC
.	.	TRBV7-9	TRBJ2-1	CASSSPADEQFF	TGTGCCAGCAGCTCCCCGGCTGATGAGCAGTTCTTC
.	.	TRBV7-6	TRBJ2-6	CASSRFPGANVLTF	TGTGCCAGCAGCCGATTTCCGGGGGCCAACGTCCTGACTTTC
.	TRBD1	TRBV6-1	TRBJ2-1	CASSDRDSHRSYNEQFF	TGTGCCAGCAGCGACCGGGACAGTCACCGCTCCTACAATGAGCAGTTCTTC
.	.	TRBV24-1	TRBJ2-1	CATSDLTSEQFF	TGTGCCACCAGTGATTTAACGTCTGAGCAGTTCTTC
.	.	TRBV14	TRBJ2-7	CASSPGVGAYEQYF	TGTGCCAGCAGTCCAGGTGTAGGAGCCTACGAGCAGTACTTC
.	.	TRBV12-3/TRBV12-4	TRBJ2-7	CASSFVSGGARDEQYF	TGTGCCAGCAGTTTTGTTTCCGGGGGAGCTCGGGACGAGCAGTACTTC
.	.	TRBV4-3	TRBJ2-1	CASSQVSLVGHYYNEQFF	TGCGCCAGCAGCCAAGTGAGCCTAGTCGGTCATTACTACAATGAGCAGTTCTTC
.	TRBD1	TRBV25-1	TRBJ2-1	CASSEWDGTGSDNEQFF	TGTGCCAGCAGTGAATGGGACGGGACAGGGTCGGACAATGAGCAGTTCTTC
.	.	TRBV7-8	TRBJ2-7	CASSSSDGYEQYF	TGTGCCAGCAGCTCCTCCGACGGCTACGAGCAGTACTTC
.	.	TRBV7-9	TRBJ1-1	CASSFSRGYDTEAFF	TGTGCCAGCAGCTTCAGTCGAGGGTATGACACTGAAGCTTTCTTT
.	.	TRBV27	TRBJ2-3	CASSATSTSSTDTQYF	TGTGCCAGCAGCGCCACATCGACTTCTAGCACAGATACGCAGTATTTT
.	TRBD1	TRBV11-1	TRBJ1-5	CASRTWGTENSNQPQHF	TGTGCCAGCAGAACCTGGGGGACAGAGAATAGCAATCAGCCCCAGCATTTT
once	.	TRBV12-3/TRBV12-4	TRBJ2-7	CASSSLGQGLSEQYF	TGTGCCAGCAGCTCCCTGGGGCAGGGGCTGTCCGAGCAGTACTTC
.	TRBD2	TRBV25-1	TRBJ2-1	CASRSGEGYNEQFF	TGTGCCAGCAGAAGCGGGGAAGGATACAATGAGCAGTTCTTC
.	TRBD2	TRBV30	TRBJ2-5	CAWSVYWTSGSETQYF	TGTGCCTGGAGTGTATATTGGACTAGCGGGAGTGAGACCCAGTACTTC
.	TRBD1	TRBV11-2	TRBJ2-5	CASSHPRQGARETQYF	TGTGCCAGCAGCCATCCTAGACAGGGGGCCCGGGAGACCCAGTACTTC
.	.	TRBV28	TRBJ2-5	CASTAGQGGAETQYF	TGTGCCAGCACTGCGGGTCAAGGGGGGGCCGAGACCCAGTACTTC
.	.	TRBV29-1	TRBJ1-1	CSVEALNTEAFF	TGCAGCGTCGAAGCCTTGAACACTGAAGCTTTCTTT
.	.	TRBV12-3/TRBV12-4	TRBJ1-2	CASTLGGADGYTF	TGTGCCAGCACCCTAGGGGGGGCGGATGGCTACACCTTC
.	.	TRBV2	TRBJ2-3	CASSDLGDTQYF	TGTGCCAGCAGTGACCTCGGGGATACGCAGTATTTT
.	TRBD1	TRBV12-5	TRBJ2-1	CASGLVLGQGSDEQFF	TGTGCTAGTGGTTTGGTACTGGGACAGGGTAGCGATGAGCAGTTCTTC
.	.	TRBV7-9	TRBJ1-3	CASSLVGLRNTIYF	TGTGCCAGCAGCTTAGTGGGACTTCGGAACACCATATATTTT
once	TRBD1	TRBV5-1	TRBJ2-7	CASSQDRGNSYEQYF	TGCGCCAGCAGCCAGGACAGGGGCAACTCCTACGAGCAGTACTTC
.	.	TRBV13	TRBJ2-7	CASSLRGRQNNEQYF	TGTGCCAGCAGCTTAAGGGGGAGGCAGAACAACGAGCAGTACTTC
.	TRBD2	TRBV18	TRBJ2-1	CASSPTAGGINEQFF	TGTGCCAGCTCACCGACAGCGGGGGGCATTAATGAGCAGTTCTTC
once	.	TRBV4-1	TRBJ2-5	CASSQDGGSETQYF	TGCGCCAGCAGCCAAGATGGGGGGTCGGAGACCCAGTACTTC
.	TRBD1	TRBV3-1	TRBJ1-1	CASSQGTGRGEAFF	TGTGCCAGCAGCCAGGGGACAGGGAGGGGTGAAGCTTTCTTT
.	TRBD1	TRBV2	TRBJ1-1	CASRKTGTYNTEAFF	TGTGCCAGCAGAAAGACAGGGACCTACAACACTGAAGCTTTCTTT
.	.	TRBV4-1	TRBJ2-1	CASSQVLITSYNEQFF	TGCGCCAGCAGCCAAGTACTCATAACCTCCTACAATGAGCAGTTCTTC
.	.	TRBV9	TRBJ2-3	CASSVDADTQYF	TGTGCCAGCAGCGTAGATGCAGATACGCAGTATTTT
.	.	TRBV11-2	TRBJ2-6	CASSLAGRSSGANVLTF	TGTGCCAGCAGCTTAGCGGGCAGATCCTCTGGGGCCAACGTCCTGACTTTC